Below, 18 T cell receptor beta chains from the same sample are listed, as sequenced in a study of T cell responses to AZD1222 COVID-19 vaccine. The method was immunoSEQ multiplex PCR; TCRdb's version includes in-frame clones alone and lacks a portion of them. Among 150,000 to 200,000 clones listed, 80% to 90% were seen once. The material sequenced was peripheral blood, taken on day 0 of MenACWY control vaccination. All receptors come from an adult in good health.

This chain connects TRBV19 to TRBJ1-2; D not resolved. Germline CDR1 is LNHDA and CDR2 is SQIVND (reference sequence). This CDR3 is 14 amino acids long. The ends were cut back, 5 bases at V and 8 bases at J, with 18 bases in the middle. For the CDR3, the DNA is TGTGCCAGTAGTGATGGTCCTCGTCCAAGGGGCTACACCTTC. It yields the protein CASSDGPRPRGYTF.

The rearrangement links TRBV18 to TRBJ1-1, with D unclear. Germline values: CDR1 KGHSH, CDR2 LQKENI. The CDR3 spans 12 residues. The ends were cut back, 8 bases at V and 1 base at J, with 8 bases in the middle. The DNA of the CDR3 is TGTGCCAGCCAAGACCCGAACACTGAAGCTTTCTTT. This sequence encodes CASQDPNTEAFF.

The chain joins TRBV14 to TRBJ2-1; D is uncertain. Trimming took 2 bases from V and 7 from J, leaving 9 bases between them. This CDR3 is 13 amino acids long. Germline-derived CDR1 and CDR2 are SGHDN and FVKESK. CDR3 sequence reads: CASSQTPRNEQFF. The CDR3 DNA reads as TGTGCCAGCAGCCAAACCCCTAGGAATGAGCAGTTCTTC. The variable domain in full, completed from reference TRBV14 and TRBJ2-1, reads EAGVTQFPSHSVIEKGQTVTLRCDPISGHDNLYWYRRVMGKEIKFLLHFVKESKQDESGMPNNRFLAERTGGTYSTLKVQPAELEDSGVYFCASSQTPRNEQFFGPGTRLTVL.

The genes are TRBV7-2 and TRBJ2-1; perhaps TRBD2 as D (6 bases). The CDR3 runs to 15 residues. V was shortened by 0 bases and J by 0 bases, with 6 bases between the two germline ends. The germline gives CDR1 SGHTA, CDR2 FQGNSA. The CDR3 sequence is CASSLARGSYNEQFF. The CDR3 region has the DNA TGTGCCAGCAGCTTAGCGCGGGGCTCCTACAATGAGCAGTTCTTC.

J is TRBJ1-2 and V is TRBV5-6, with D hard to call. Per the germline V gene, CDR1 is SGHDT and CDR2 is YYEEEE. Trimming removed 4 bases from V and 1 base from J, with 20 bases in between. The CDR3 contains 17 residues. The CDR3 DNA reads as TGTGCCAGCAGCCAAATCGAAAGGGAGCGCCTTAACTATGGCTACACCTTC. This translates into CASSQIERERLNYGYTF.

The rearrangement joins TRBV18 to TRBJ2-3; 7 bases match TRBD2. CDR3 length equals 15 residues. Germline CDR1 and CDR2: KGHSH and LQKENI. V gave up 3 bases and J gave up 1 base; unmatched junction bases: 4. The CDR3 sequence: CASSPGGLGTDTQYF. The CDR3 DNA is TGTGCCAGCTCACCCGGCGGACTAGGCACAGATACGCAGTATTTT.

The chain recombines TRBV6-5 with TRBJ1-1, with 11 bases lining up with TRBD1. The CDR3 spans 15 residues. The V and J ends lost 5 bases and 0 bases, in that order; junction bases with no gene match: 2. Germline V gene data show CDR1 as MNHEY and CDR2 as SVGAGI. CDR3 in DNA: TGTGCCAGCAGTCGGACAGGGGGCATGAACACTGAAGCTTTCTTT. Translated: CASSRTGGMNTEAFF.

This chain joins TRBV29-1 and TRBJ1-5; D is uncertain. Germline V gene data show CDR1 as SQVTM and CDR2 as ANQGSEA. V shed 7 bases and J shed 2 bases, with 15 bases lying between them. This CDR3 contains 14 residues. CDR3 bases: TGCAGCGGATTTGGGCATGTAGGCAATCAGCCCCAGCATTTT. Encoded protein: CSGFGHVGNQPQHF. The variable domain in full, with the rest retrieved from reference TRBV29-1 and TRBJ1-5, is SAVISQKPSRDICQRGTSLTIQCQVDSQVTMMFWYRQQPGQSLTLIATANQGSEATYESGFVIDKFPISRPNLTFSTLTVSNMSPEDSSIYLCSGFGHVGNQPQHFGDGTRLSIL.

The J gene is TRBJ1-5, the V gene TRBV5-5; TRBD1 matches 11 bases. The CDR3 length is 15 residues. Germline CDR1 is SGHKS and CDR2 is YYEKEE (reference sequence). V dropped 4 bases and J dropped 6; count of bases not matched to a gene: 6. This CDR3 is CASSRTGGGGQPQHF. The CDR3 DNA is TGTGCCAGCAGCCGGACAGGGGGCGGCGGTCAGCCCCAGCATTTT.

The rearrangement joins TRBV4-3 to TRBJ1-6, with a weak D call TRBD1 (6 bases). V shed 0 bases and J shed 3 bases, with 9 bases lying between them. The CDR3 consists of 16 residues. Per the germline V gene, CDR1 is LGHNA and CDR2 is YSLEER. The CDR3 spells CASSQDVGGYNSPLHF. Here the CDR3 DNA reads TGCGCCAGCAGCCAAGATGTAGGGGGCTATAATTCACCCCTCCACTTT.

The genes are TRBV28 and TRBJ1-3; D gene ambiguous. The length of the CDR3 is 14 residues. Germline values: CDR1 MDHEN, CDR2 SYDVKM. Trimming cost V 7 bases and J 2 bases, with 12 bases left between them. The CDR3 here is CASTSALAGNTIYF. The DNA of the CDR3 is TGTGCCAGCACCTCGGCATTAGCTGGAAACACCATATATTTT.

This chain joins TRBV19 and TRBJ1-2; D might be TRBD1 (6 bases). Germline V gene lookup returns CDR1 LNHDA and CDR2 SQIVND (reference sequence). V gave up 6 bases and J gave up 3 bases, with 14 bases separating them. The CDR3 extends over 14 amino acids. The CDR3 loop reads CASRTRQADYGYTF. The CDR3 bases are TGTGCCAGTAGGACTCGACAGGCAGACTATGGCTACACCTTC.

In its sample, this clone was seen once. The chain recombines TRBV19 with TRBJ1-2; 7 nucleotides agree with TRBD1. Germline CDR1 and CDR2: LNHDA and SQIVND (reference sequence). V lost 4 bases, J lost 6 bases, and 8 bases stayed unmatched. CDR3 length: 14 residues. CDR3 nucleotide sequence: TGTGCCAGTAGTAAACGACAGGGAATGGATGGCTACACCTTC. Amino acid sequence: CASSKRQGMDGYTF.

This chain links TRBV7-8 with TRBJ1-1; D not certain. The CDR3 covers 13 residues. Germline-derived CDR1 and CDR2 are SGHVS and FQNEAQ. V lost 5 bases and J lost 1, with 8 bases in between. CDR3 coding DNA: TGTGCCAGCAGCCCGCAACAGAACACTGAAGCTTTCTTT. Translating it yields CASSPQQNTEAFF.

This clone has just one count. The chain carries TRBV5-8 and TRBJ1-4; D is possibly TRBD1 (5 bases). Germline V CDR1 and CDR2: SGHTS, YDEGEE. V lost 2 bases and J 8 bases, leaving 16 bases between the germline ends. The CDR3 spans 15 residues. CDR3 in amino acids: CASSFAGSGGEKLFF. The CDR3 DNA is TGTGCCAGCAGCTTCGCAGGGAGTGGCGGGGAAAAACTGTTTTTT.

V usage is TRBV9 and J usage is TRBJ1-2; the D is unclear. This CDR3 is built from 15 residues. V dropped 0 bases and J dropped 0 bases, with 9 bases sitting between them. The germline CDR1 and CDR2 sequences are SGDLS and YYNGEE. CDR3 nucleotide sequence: TGTGCCAGCAGCGTAGACGGGAGCCCTAACTATGGCTACACCTTC. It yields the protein CASSVDGSPNYGYTF.

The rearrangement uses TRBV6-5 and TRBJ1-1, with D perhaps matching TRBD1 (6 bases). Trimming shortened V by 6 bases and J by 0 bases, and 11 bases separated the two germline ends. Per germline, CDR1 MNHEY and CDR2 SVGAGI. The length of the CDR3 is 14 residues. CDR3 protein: CASRGGLMNTEAFF. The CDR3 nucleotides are TGTGCCAGCAGGGGGGGCCTAATGAACACTGAAGCTTTCTTT.

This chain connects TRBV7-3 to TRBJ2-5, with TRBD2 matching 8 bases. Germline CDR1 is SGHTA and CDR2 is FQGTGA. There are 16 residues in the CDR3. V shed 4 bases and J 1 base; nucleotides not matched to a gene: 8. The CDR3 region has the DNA TGTGCCAGCAGCTCCAGCACTAGCGGACCCCAAGAGACCCAGTACTTC. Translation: CASSSSTSGPQETQYF.